Detailed here is one TCR beta chain. This sample was taken from a study of T cell responses to AZD1222 COVID-19 vaccine. The germline V and J ends were trimmed by 6 bases and 0 bases, with 12 bases remaining between them. The CDR3 loop spans 14 amino acids. Germline CDR1 reads MDHEN; CDR2 reads SYDVKM. Produced via immunoSEQ multiplex PCR; TCRdb's table is partial and in-frame only. Of approximately 140,000 clones in the sample, about 90% are singletons; the top ten hold 7.5%. This receptor was identified in an adult who received the MenACWY meningococcal vaccine as a control. The sequenced sample was peripheral blood, obtained 28 days after the second dose of the MenACWY control vaccine. The gene calls are TRBV28 and TRBJ2-7; D perhaps matches TRBD1 (5 bases). The CDR3 coding sequence is TGTGCCAGCAGGAGCCCGCAGGGCTCCTACGAGCAGTACTTC. The encoded protein is CASRSPQGSYEQYF.